These 25 T cell receptor beta chains were all obtained from the same sample, sequenced in a study of CD8+ T cells in alopecia areata. Patients with alopecia areata provided lesional scalp punch biopsies as well as peripheral blood. RNA, once extracted, was reverse transcribed into cDNA for use as the sequencing template. The repertoire was sequenced with immunoSEQ multiplex PCR; TCRdb's copy has only in-frame clones and lacks some. Altogether about 12,000 clones are present, 60% to 65% being singletons, with the ten largest covering approximately 14%. Sequenced: skin. The receptors derive from a human donor with alopecia areata.

This clone was counted only a few times. The chain is built from TRBV9 and TRBJ2-7, with D maybe TRBD2 (6 bases). The CDR3 contains 15 residues. Per germline, CDR1 SGDLS and CDR2 YYNGEE. V was shortened by 3 bases and J by 2 bases, with 15 bases between the two germline ends. CDR3 amino acids: CASSAQGSGTYEQYF. CDR3 DNA: TGTGCCAGCAGCGCCCAGGGTAGCGGTACCTACGAGCAGTACTTC.

CDR3: CASSQGSPDIQYF. The CDR3 DNA is TGCGCCAGCAGCCAAGGGTCCCCGGACATTCAGTACTTC. The gene calls are TRBV4-1 and TRBJ2-4, with D hard to call. CDR1 and CDR2 from the germline V gene are MGHRA and YSYEKL. Trimming cost V 1 base and J 8 bases, with 9 bases left between them. This CDR3 is 13 amino acids long.

V gene TRBV11-2 combines with J gene TRBJ2-5; D call uncertain. CDR3 length equals 15 residues. Germline V gives CDR1 SGHAT, CDR2 FQNNGV. The V end lost 0 bases, the J end lost 7 bases, and 15 bases lay between the germline ends. CDR3 DNA: TGTGCCAGCAGCTTAGATTACGGGCGCGCCAGGACCCAGTACTTC. This gives the protein CASSLDYGRARTQYF. The full variable domain, with the rest looked up from reference TRBV11-2 and TRBJ2-5, is EAGVAQSPRYKIIEKRQSVAFWCNPISGHATLYWYQQILGQGPKLLIQFQNNGVVDDSQLPKDRFSAERLKGVDSTLKIQPAKLEDSAVYLCASSLDYGRARTQYFGPGTRLLVL.

The chain combines TRBV2 with TRBJ1-2, with unresolved D. The CDR3 extends over 13 amino acids. CDR1 is SNHLY and CDR2 is FYNNEI in the germline V gene. V was cut by 2 bases and J by 5 bases, with 9 bases left in between. In nucleotides, the CDR3 is TGTGCCAGCAGTGAAACCCCGGCGTATGGCTACACCTTC. Protein product: CASSETPAYGYTF.

V and J are TRBV5-1 and TRBJ2-5; D is undetermined. The DNA end is more similar to TRBJ2-7, so the J call may be wrong. CDR3 size: 15 residues. Germline lookup yields CDR1 SGHRS and CDR2 YFSETQ. This CDR3 reads CASSLAAGVSYEQYF. CDR3 nucleotide sequence: TGCGCCAGCAGCTTGGCTGCCGGTGTCTCCTACGAGCAGTACTTC.

This rearrangement joins TRBV19 to TRBJ2-3, with 15 positions matching TRBD2. V dropped 5 bases and J dropped 5; count of bases not matched to a gene: 2. CDR3 length: 15 residues. Germline-derived CDR1 and CDR2 are LNHDA and SQIVND (reference sequence). CDR3 residues: CASSRTSGRGDTQYF. The CDR3 nucleotides are TGTGCCAGTAGTCGGACTAGCGGGAGGGGAGATACGCAGTATTTT.

This chain uses TRBV7-3 with TRBJ2-1; TRBD2 matches 14 bases. CDR1 is SGHTA and CDR2 is FQGTGA in the germline V gene. The J segment lost 10 bases and the V segment lost 1 base, leaving 3 bases of the junction unmatched. This CDR3 region has 15 residues. The CDR3 DNA is TGTGCCAGCAGCTTAATGGGGACTAGCGGGGGCGAGCAGTTCTTC. Encoded protein: CASSLMGTSGGEQFF. Looking up the rest from reference TRBV7-3 and TRBJ2-1 gives the full variable domain: GAGVSQTPSNKVTEKGKYVELRCDPISGHTALYWYRQSLGQGPEFLIYFQGTGAADDSGLPNDRFFAVRPEGSVSTLKIQRTERGDSAVYLCASSLMGTSGGEQFFGPGTRLTVL.

The chain is built from TRBV7-2 and TRBJ2-2, with D unclear. The germline V gene has CDR1 SGHTA and CDR2 FQGNSA. The CDR3 runs to 15 residues. V was trimmed by 1 base and J by 6 bases, leaving 12 bases between them. The CDR3 bases are TGTGCCAGCAGCTTAGGGCAGGTTTCGGCCGGGGAGCTGTTTTTT. It codes for CASSLGQVSAGELFF. Full variable domain (outside the CDR3, taken from reference TRBV7-2 and TRBJ2-2): GAGVSQSPSNKVTEKGKDVELRCDPISGHTALYWYRQSLGQGLEFLIYFQGNSAPDKSGLPSDRFSAERTGGSVSTLTIQRTQQEDSAVYLCASSLGQVSAGELFFGEGSRLTVL.

On this clone itself: Other DNA sequences from this sample encode an identical CDR3 as well. The CDR3 DNA reads TGTGCCAGCAGCTTAGCGCAAGGGGGCGGGGGTGAGCAGTTCTTC. It yields the protein CASSLAQGGGGEQFF. This chain connects TRBV7-9 to TRBJ2-1, with D possibly called TRBD1 or TRBD2 (7 bases each). The CDR3 runs 15 residues. Trimming removed 0 bases from V and 9 bases from J, with 15 bases in between. From germline, CDR1 is SEHNR and CDR2 FQNEAQ (reference sequence).

The chain is built from TRBV28 and TRBJ1-6; D perhaps matches TRBD1 (5 bases). CDR3 size: 17 residues. Germline-derived CDR1 and CDR2 are MDHEN and SYDVKM. Trimming left V 4 bases short and J 5 bases short, with 18 bases between. The CDR3 DNA follows: TGTGCCAGCAGTTCTAGGGGTCGGGGATATAATAATTCACCCCTCCACTTT. It codes for CASSSRGRGYNNSPLHF.

This clone was seen only a few times. The J gene is TRBJ2-7, the V gene TRBV2; 9 bases match TRBD2. Germline V gene lookup returns CDR1 SNHLY and CDR2 FYNNEI. The J segment lost 5 bases and the V segment lost 2 bases, leaving 10 bases of the junction unmatched. There are 16 residues in the CDR3. The CDR3 is CASSERRGRVQDEQYF. The CDR3 DNA sequence: TGTGCCAGCAGTGAAAGGCGCGGGAGGGTTCAGGACGAGCAGTACTTC.

CDR3 protein: CASRGSRSSGNTIYF. CDR3 DNA sequence: TGTGCCAGCAGAGGGTCCCGCTCCTCTGGAAACACCATATATTTT. The gene calls are TRBV6-1 and TRBJ1-3; D gene ambiguous. The V and J ends lost 6 bases and 0 bases respectively, with 12 bases between them. Germline CDR1 is MNHNS and CDR2 is SASEGT. The CDR3 is made up of 15 amino acids.

This clone showed up just a few times. The CDR3 loop is CASSPQEGDGYTF. The DNA for the CDR3 is TGTGCCAGCTCACCTCAAGAAGGGGATGGCTACACCTTC. J is TRBJ1-2 and V is TRBV18; tentatively, D is TRBD1 (5 bases). Germline V gene sequence: CDR1 KGHSH, CDR2 LQKENI. V gave up 3 bases and J gave up 6 bases, with 11 bases separating them. The CDR3 extends over 13 amino acids.

For the CDR3, the DNA is TGTGCCAGCAGTTCCTTCCGGGACAGGGGGCAGTACTTC. Protein: CASSSFRDRGQYF. This chain uses TRBV6-5 with TRBJ2-7; 10 nucleotides agree with TRBD1. This CDR3 has 13 residues. Germline lookup yields CDR1 MNHEY and CDR2 SVGAGI. V shed 4 bases, J shed 9 bases, and the junction held 6 bases outside the gene matches.

The genes are TRBV6-5 and TRBJ2-3, with a possible D match to TRBD2 (5 bases). The CDR3 totals 14 residues. V lost 4 bases and J 0 bases, leaving 8 bases between the germline ends. CDR1 is MNHEY and CDR2 is SVGAGI in the germline V gene. In nucleotides, the CDR3 is TGTGCCAGCAGTTCTAGCCCTAGCACAGATACGCAGTATTTT. Its protein is CASSSSPSTDTQYF.

The chain employs TRBV11-1 and TRBJ2-1, with D perhaps TRBD2 (6 bases). This CDR3 has 15 residues. Trimming removed 2 bases at V and 4 bases at J, with 12 bases between. Germline loops: CDR1 SGHAT, CDR2 FQDESV (reference sequence). CDR3 nucleotides: TGTGCCAGCAGCTTAAACCAGGGAGGATACAATGAGCAGTTCTTC. It encodes CASSLNQGGYNEQFF.

This clone rates as medium-sized. The rearrangement joins TRBV23-1 to TRBJ2-7; D unresolved. TRBV23-1 is an ORF; its function is uncertain. CDR3 size: 15 residues. Between the trimmed V and J ends, which lost 3 bases and 1 base, there was a span of 13 bases. CDR3 amino acids: CASSHSATPSYEQYF. The CDR3 coding sequence is TGCGCCAGCAGTCACTCGGCGACCCCATCCTACGAGCAGTACTTC.

The chain links TRBV6-5 to TRBJ2-4; perhaps TRBD2 as D (6 bases). Trimming pared 6 bases from V and 15 bases from J, leaving 15 bases between. CDR1 is MNHEY, CDR2 SVGAGI, per germline. This CDR3 contains 11 residues. For the CDR3, the DNA is TGTGCCAGCAGCGTTCTGGGGGGTATGTACTTC. The encoded protein is CASSVLGGMYF.

CDR3 bases: TGTGCCAGCAAGAGAGACACCACGAACACTGAAGCTTTCTTT. The encoded protein is CASKRDTTNTEAFF. The chain joins TRBV2 to TRBJ1-1; D remains ambiguous. The ends were cut back, 7 bases at V and 1 base at J, with 13 bases in the middle. The CDR3 length is 14 residues. CDR1 is SNHLY, CDR2 FYNNEI, per germline.

The CDR3 spells CASSLGGFEETQYF. CDR3 coding DNA: TGTGCCAGCAGCTTAGGAGGATTTGAAGAGACCCAGTACTTC. The rearrangement joins TRBV11-3 to TRBJ2-5, with D uncertain. CDR1 is SGHNT and CDR2 is YENEEA in the germline V gene. The ends were cut back, 1 base at V and 3 bases at J, with 9 bases in the middle. The CDR3 is 14 residues long. The whole variable domain, filled in from reference TRBV11-3 and TRBJ2-5, reads EAGVVQSPRYKIIEKKQPVAFWCNPISGHNTLYWYLQNLGQGPELLIRYENEEAVDDSQLPKDRFSAERLKGVDSTLKIQPAELGDSAVYLCASSLGGFEETQYFGPGTRLLVL.

The chain links TRBV5-1 to TRBJ1-2; possibly TRBD1 for D (6 bases). Germline-derived CDR1 and CDR2 are SGHRS and YFSETQ. The germline V and J ends were trimmed by 4 bases and 8 bases, with 15 bases remaining between them. The CDR3 runs to 13 residues. Written as DNA, the CDR3 is TGCGCCAGCAGCACCGGACAGATGACCGGCTACACCTTC. The encoded protein is CASSTGQMTGYTF.

This chain joins TRBV6-1 and TRBJ2-6, with a possible D match to TRBD2 (5 bases). Germline V gene sequence: CDR1 MNHNS, CDR2 SASEGT. The CDR3 covers 14 residues. The V end lost 10 bases, the J end lost 3 bases, and 13 bases lay between the germline ends. CDR3 amino acids: CATGGRFGANVLTF. Written as DNA, the CDR3 is TGTGCCACCGGAGGACGTTTTGGGGCCAACGTCCTGACTTTC.

The V and J genes are TRBV6-5 and TRBJ1-2, with 7 bases fitting TRBD1. Germline lookup yields CDR1 MNHEY and CDR2 SVGAGI. The length of the CDR3 is 14 residues. V dropped 8 bases and J dropped 3; count of bases not matched to a gene: 9. CDR3 sequence (DNA): TGTGCCAGCGGAGACCCGGGACAGTACTATGGCTACACCTTC. It codes for CASGDPGQYYGYTF.

The chain carries TRBV27 and TRBJ2-2; no firm D call. Trimming stripped 4 bases from V and 7 bases from J, with 10 bases between. The CDR3 consists of 13 residues. Germline V lookup: CDR1 MNHEY, CDR2 SMNVEV (reference sequence). The CDR3 DNA reads TGTGCCAGCAGTTCAAAGACCTACGGGGAGCTGTTTTTT. Translated: CASSSKTYGELFF.

The chain links TRBV28 to TRBJ1-2; 8 bases agree with TRBD1. The CDR3 runs 13 residues. Germline CDR1 and CDR2: MDHEN and SYDVKM. After removal of 6 bases from V and 8 bases from J, the junction contained 8 bases not matched to a gene. The CDR3 nucleotides read TGTGCCAGCAGCCGCGGACAGGGTAGGGGCTACACCTTC. Translated: CASSRGQGRGYTF.